These 22 T cell receptor beta chains were sequenced from one sample in a study of blood T cell repertoires in COVID-19. Only in-frame clones appear in the TCRdb table, and some are missing; sequencing was by immunoSEQ multiplex PCR. The sample shows 300,000 or so clones, over 70% of them seen only once. Sequences were obtained from peripheral blood. The receptors originated from a woman aged 45-60 years with acute or convalescent COVID-19.

CDR3 loop: CAISEARFGGYTF. In DNA, the CDR3 is TGTGCCATCAGTGAAGCGCGTTTCGGTGGCTACACCTTC. V usage is TRBV10-3 and J usage is TRBJ1-2; D is uncertain. In germline, CDR1 is ENHRY, CDR2 SYGVKD. V was cut by 3 bases and J by 7 bases, with 12 bases left in between. The CDR3 covers 13 residues.

The gene calls are TRBV4-1 and TRBJ1-5, with TRBD1 identical over 9 bases. This CDR3 has 15 amino acids. V was clipped by 0 bases and J by 5 bases; unmatched bases: 2. Looked up from germline, CDR1 is MGHRA and CDR2 is YSYEKL. CDR3 in amino acids: CASSQEQGAYQPQHF. The CDR3 region has the DNA TGCGCCAGCAGCCAAGAACAGGGGGCATATCAGCCCCAGCATTTT.

CDR3 loop: CASRGQGQTYEQYF. The CDR3 nucleotides are TGTGCCAGTAGGGGGCAGGGGCAAACCTACGAGCAGTACTTC. The chain couples TRBV19 to TRBJ2-7, with D perhaps matching TRBD1 (6 bases). The CDR3 runs to 14 residues. The germline CDR1 and CDR2 sequences are LNHDA and SQIVND (reference sequence). V lost 6 bases to trimming and J lost 2 bases, with 14 bases between them. Based on the CDR3 plus reference TRBV19 and TRBJ2-7, the full variable domain is DGGITQSPKYLFRKEGQNVTLSCEQNLNHDAMYWYRQDPGQGLRLIYYSQIVNDFQKGDIAEGYSVSREKKESFPLTVTSAQKNPTAFYLCASRGQGQTYEQYFGPGTRLTVT.

The chain is built from TRBV6-5 and TRBJ2-3; possible D gene TRBD2, 5 bases. The germline CDR1 and CDR2 sequences are MNHEY and SVGAGI. CDR3 length: 13 amino acids. Trimming stripped 8 bases from V and 3 bases from J, with 12 bases between. CDR3 sequence: CASGGSATDTQYF. CDR3 DNA: TGTGCCAGCGGAGGCTCGGCGACAGATACGCAGTATTTT.

The chain uses TRBV10-3 and TRBJ1-3; D unclear. V lost 0 bases and J lost 4, with 7 bases in between. CDR1 is ENHRY and CDR2 is SYGVKD in the germline V gene. The CDR3 is made up of 14 amino acids. DNA of the CDR3: TGTGCCATCAGTGAGTCGACTCCGGGAAACACCATATATTTT. Translating it yields CAISESTPGNTIYF.

The chain has TRBV6-5 and TRBJ2-5; the match to TRBD2 covers 11 bases. Per the germline V gene, CDR1 is MNHEY and CDR2 is SVGAGI. Trimming took 2 bases from V and 5 from J; bases not matched to a gene: 4. The CDR3 totals 15 residues. The CDR3 reads CASSYGLAGGETQYF. The CDR3 DNA is TGTGCCAGCAGTTACGGCCTAGCGGGAGGTGAGACCCAGTACTTC.

This sequence joins TRBV7-9 and TRBJ1-3; D call uncertain. CDR1 is SEHNR, CDR2 FQNEAQ, per germline (reference sequence). Trimming pared 6 bases from V and 0 bases from J, leaving 9 bases between. The CDR3 contains 14 residues. The CDR3 nucleotides read TGTGCCAGCAGGGAACAGAGCTCTGGAAACACCATATATTTT. As protein: CASREQSSGNTIYF.

This rearrangement joins TRBV7-2 to TRBJ1-6; D is uncertain. Germline CDR1 is SGHTA and CDR2 is FQGNSA. CDR3 size: 19 residues. Trimming removed 2 bases from V and 4 bases from J, with 21 bases in between. The CDR3, as DNA: TGTGCCAGCAGCTTAATATATTCCGGCGCAGGTGCATATAATTCACCCCTCCACTTT. It translates to CASSLIYSGAGAYNSPLHF.

The chain recombines TRBV7-9 with TRBJ1-2, with 8 bases that match TRBD1. V was pared by 2 bases and J by 12 bases, with 5 bases of the junction left unmatched. This CDR3 has 12 residues. Looked up from germline, CDR1 is SEHNR and CDR2 is FQNEAQ (reference sequence). CDR3 sequence reads: CASSLLGQAHTF. The CDR3, as DNA: TGTGCCAGCAGCTTACTGGGACAGGCGCACACCTTC. The full variable domain, in which reference TRBV7-9 and TRBJ1-2 provide the parts outside the CDR3, is DTGVSQNPRHKITKRGQNVTFRCDPISEHNRLYWYRQTLGQGPEFLTYFQNEAQLEKSRLLSDRFSAERPKGSFSTLEIQRTEQGDSAMYLCASSLLGQAHTFGSGTRLTVV.

V is TRBV6-2 or TRBV6-3 and J is TRBJ2-2, with 9 bases aligning to TRBD2. V shed 0 bases, J shed 4 bases, and the junction held 3 bases outside the gene matches. The V gene's germline CDR1 is MNHEY and CDR2 SVGEGT. The CDR3 sequence is 16 residues long. The CDR3 nucleotides are TGTGCCAGCAGTTACTCGATGGGACTAGCCACCGGGGAGCTGTTTTTT. This gives the protein CASSYSMGLATGELFF.

V usage is TRBV6-2 or TRBV6-3 and J usage is TRBJ2-3, with TRBD1 as a possible D gene (6 bases). The CDR3 runs to 13 residues. Germline CDR1 reads MNHEY; CDR2 reads SVGEGT. V lost 7 bases, J lost 7 bases, and 15 bases lay in between. The CDR3: CASTPTGVNTQYF. CDR3 nucleotides: TGTGCCAGCACCCCGACAGGAGTAAATACGCAGTATTTT.

The rearrangement links TRBV27 to TRBJ2-5, with 9 bases identical to TRBD2. The CDR3 length is 16 residues. The V gene end was trimmed by 6 bases and the J gene end by 6 bases; junction bases not matched to a gene: 14. Germline V gene sequence: CDR1 MNHEY, CDR2 SMNVEV (reference sequence). The CDR3 bases are TGTGCCAGCAGCAGATGGGCGGGAGGGCCCGGGCAGACCCAGTACTTC. As protein: CASSRWAGGPGQTQYF.

The J gene is TRBJ1-2, the V gene TRBV6-4, with 7 bases aligning to TRBD1. With 5 bases clipped from V and 3 bases from J, the junction kept 3 bases outside the gene matches. Germline V gives CDR1 MRHNA, CDR2 SNTAGT. CDR3 size: 13 residues. This CDR3 reads CASSPGTDYGYTF. CDR3 nucleotides: TGTGCCAGCAGTCCCGGGACAGACTATGGCTACACCTTC.

This clone was counted only a few times. The chain uses TRBV7-2 and TRBJ2-7; 8 nucleotides match TRBD2. The CDR3 runs 14 residues. V lost 3 bases, J lost 0 bases, and 1 base stayed unmatched. Germline loops: CDR1 SGHTA, CDR2 FQGNSA. This CDR3 reads CASSFGTSSYEQYF. The CDR3 DNA sequence: TGTGCCAGCAGCTTCGGGACTAGCTCCTACGAGCAGTACTTC.

The V and J genes are TRBV16 and TRBJ2-5; 8 bases are shared with TRBD1. This CDR3 has 14 amino acids. V gave up 3 bases and J gave up 4 bases; unmatched junction bases: 4. Germline V lookup: CDR1 KGHSY, CDR2 FQNENV. CDR3 sequence reads: CASSQVTGGETQYF. CDR3 bases: TGTGCCAGCAGCCAGGTCACAGGGGGAGAGACCCAGTACTTC. Based on the CDR3 plus reference TRBV16 and TRBJ2-5, the full variable domain is GEEVAQTPKHLVRGEGQKAKLYCAPIKGHSYVFWYQQVLKNEFKFLISFQNENVFDETGMPKERFSAKCLPNSPCSLEIQATKLEDSAVYFCASSQVTGGETQYFGPGTRLLVL.

The chain uses TRBV5-1 and TRBJ2-5, with 9 bases that match TRBD2. This CDR3 is 19 amino acids long. J was trimmed by 1 base and V by 0 bases; bases with no gene match: 13. CDR1 and CDR2 from the germline V gene are SGHRS and YFSETQ. The CDR3 here is CASSLVLSGRGVGQETQYF. The CDR3 bases are TGCGCCAGCAGCTTGGTGCTTAGCGGGAGAGGAGTTGGCCAAGAGACCCAGTACTTC.

V usage is TRBV7-9 and J usage is TRBJ1-5; a possible D gene is TRBD1 (5 bases). V was cut by 4 bases and J by 2 bases, with 18 bases left in between. Germline values: CDR1 SEHNR, CDR2 FQNEAQ (reference sequence). CDR3 length: 17 amino acids. In DNA, the CDR3 is TGTGCCAGCAGCTCGTGGCGGGGGGTCGATGGCAATCAGCCCCAGCATTTT. Its translation is CASSSWRGVDGNQPQHF.

This clone has just a few counts. Different DNA sequences within this sample yield the same CDR3. The chain links TRBV28 to TRBJ2-1; D gene uncertain. The length of the CDR3 is 12 residues. Trimming pared 4 bases from V and 4 bases from J, leaving 5 bases between. The germline V gene encodes CDR1 MDHEN and CDR2 SYDVKM. In DNA form, the CDR3 reads TGTGCCAGCAGTTCCAGATACAATGAGCAGTTCTTC. Protein sequence: CASSSRYNEQFF.

V gene TRBV7-2 combines with J gene TRBJ1-4, with D possibly TRBD1 on 6 matching bases. Looked up from germline, CDR1 is SGHTA and CDR2 is FQGNSA. V lost 4 bases and J 7 bases, leaving 13 bases between the germline ends. CDR3 size: 14 residues. The CDR3 DNA reads TGTGCCAGCAGCTCGACGGGGGGCGGTGAAAAACTGTTTTTT. This translates into CASSSTGGGEKLFF.

The genes are TRBV27 and TRBJ1-2, with 8 nucleotides matching TRBD1. CDR3 length: 15 amino acids. Germline V CDR1 and CDR2: MNHEY, SMNVEV (reference sequence). V trimming: 8 bases; J trimming: 5 bases; junction bases outside the gene matches: 13. Written as DNA, the CDR3 is TGTGCCAGCCTGCCAACGACAGGGGCGTTATATGGCTACACCTTC. This sequence encodes CASLPTTGALYGYTF.

The chain combines TRBV2 with TRBJ1-1; unclear D gene. The CDR3 runs 12 residues. The V and J ends lost 8 bases and 5 bases respectively, with 12 bases between them. The germline V gene has CDR1 SNHLY and CDR2 FYNNEI. CDR3 amino acids: CASAEDLTEAFF. The CDR3 coding sequence is TGTGCCAGCGCAGAGGATCTTACTGAAGCTTTCTTT.

This sequence joins TRBV7-3 and TRBJ2-2; 8 nucleotides agree with TRBD2. CDR1 SGHTA and CDR2 FQGTGA come from the germline V gene. This CDR3 spans 14 amino acids. V was clipped by 6 bases and J by 2 bases; unmatched bases: 2. The CDR3 loop is CASRLAVNTGELFF. CDR3 in DNA: TGTGCCAGCAGACTAGCGGTCAACACCGGGGAGCTGTTTTTT.